Below, 32 T cell receptor beta chains from the same sample are listed, as sequenced in a study of cytomegalovirus exposure and HLA in healthy donors. The assay was immunoSEQ multiplex PCR, and TCRdb's table has in-frame clones only and misses some. The sample carries 110,000 or so clones, approximately 90% recorded once. Sequenced: PBMCs. These receptors came from a man aged 18 to 30 in good health and CMV-seronegative.

The genes are TRBV18 and TRBJ2-7, with D unclear. The CDR3 covers 16 residues. CDR1 and CDR2 (germline): KGHSH, LQKENI. Trimming left V 5 bases short and J 0 bases short, with 17 bases between. CDR3 in amino acids: CASSTLDTPPSYEQYF. DNA of the CDR3: TGTGCCAGCTCAACTCTCGACACCCCCCCCTCCTACGAGCAGTACTTC.

The gene calls are TRBV19 and TRBJ1-2; 7 bases agree with TRBD1. The germline V gene encodes CDR1 LNHDA and CDR2 SQIVND (reference sequence). The V segment lost 4 bases and the J segment 2 bases; nucleotides outside the gene matches: 10. This CDR3 contains 16 residues. The CDR3 loop is CASSTWGPGGNYGYTF. CDR3 nucleotides: TGTGCCAGTAGTACATGGGGTCCAGGGGGGAACTATGGCTACACCTTC.

This chain connects TRBV7-8 to TRBJ2-7, with a tentative D call TRBD2 (6 bases). Germline values: CDR1 SGHVS, CDR2 FQNEAQ. Between the trimmed V and J ends, which lost 5 bases and 0 bases, there was a span of 17 bases. CDR3 length equals 16 residues. The CDR3 region has the DNA TGTGCCAGCAGCAGACTAGGACTGGCAAGCTCCTACGAGCAGTACTTC. This translates into CASSRLGLASSYEQYF.

The J gene is TRBJ1-2, the V gene TRBV5-4; the D gene is possibly TRBD1 (5 bases). Trimming took 5 bases from V and 8 from J, leaving 16 bases between them. The CDR3 is 13 residues long. The V gene's germline CDR1 is SGHNT and CDR2 YYREEE (reference sequence). The CDR3 spells CASSLAGPEGYTF. The CDR3, as DNA: TGTGCCAGCAGTCTCGCAGGGCCGGAAGGCTACACCTTC.

The CDR3 sequence: CASNPSGVNEKLFF. The CDR3 DNA reads as TGTGCCAGCAACCCCTCAGGGGTTAATGAAAAACTGTTTTTT. The gene calls are TRBV28 and TRBJ1-4, with D possibly being TRBD1 (6 bases). The V and J ends lost 7 bases and 4 bases respectively, with 13 bases between them. In germline, CDR1 is MDHEN, CDR2 SYDVKM. This CDR3 has 14 amino acids.

This chain joins TRBV6-1 and TRBJ1-4, with TRBD1 as a possible D gene (5 bases). Germline CDR1 and CDR2: MNHNS and SASEGT. V lost 8 bases, J lost 8 bases, and 15 bases lay in between. The CDR3 is made up of 13 amino acids. CDR3 region: CASERREGEKLFF. DNA for the CDR3: TGTGCCAGCGAACGGAGGGAGGGGGAAAAACTGTTTTTT.

This clone was seen just once. V is TRBV2 and J is TRBJ2-7; the D gene is possibly TRBD1 (6 bases). The V end lost 2 bases, the J end lost 1 base, and 12 bases lay between the germline ends. Per the germline V gene, CDR1 is SNHLY and CDR2 is FYNNEI. The CDR3 length is 15 residues. In nucleotides, the CDR3 is TGTGCCAGCAGTGAACCGTTACAGGGATCCTACGAGCAGTACTTC. It specifies CASSEPLQGSYEQYF.

This clone has more than one count but fewer than ten. The chain combines TRBV18 with TRBJ1-1; tentative D call: TRBD1 (5 bases). Trimming stripped 2 bases from V and 0 bases from J, with 7 bases between. This CDR3 comprises 14 residues. The germline V gene has CDR1 KGHSH and CDR2 LQKENI. CDR3 DNA: TGTGCCAGCTCACCAGACAGACTGAACACTGAAGCTTTCTTT. Its protein product is CASSPDRLNTEAFF.

The chain uses TRBV7-6 and TRBJ2-5; no clear D gene. Per the germline V gene, CDR1 is SGHVS and CDR2 is FNYEAQ. The CDR3 length is 14 residues. V gave up 0 bases and J gave up 2 bases, with 7 bases separating them. The DNA for the CDR3 is TGTGCCAGCAGCTTAGCTGAACTTCAAGAGACCCAGTACTTC. Amino acid sequence: CASSLAELQETQYF.

DNA of the CDR3: TGTGCCAGCAGCTTCGGGACTAGCGGGGGGGCGGTGGAGCAGTACTTC. It codes for CASSFGTSGGAVEQYF. The genes are TRBV5-8 and TRBJ2-7, with 16 bases aligning to TRBD2. Germline CDR1 is SGHTS and CDR2 is YDEGEE. The ends lost 2 bases at V and 7 bases at J; junction bases unmatched: 6. This CDR3 comprises 16 residues. The full variable domain, completed using reference TRBV5-8 and TRBJ2-7, is EAGVTQSPTHLIKTRGQQATLRCSPISGHTSVYWYQQALGLGLQFLLWYDEGEERNRGNFPPRFSGRQFPNYSSELNVNALELEDSALYLCASSFGTSGGAVEQYFGPGTRLTVT.

V usage is TRBV2 and J usage is TRBJ1-3, with 10 bases fitting TRBD1. Germline-derived CDR1 and CDR2 are SNHLY and FYNNEI. Trimming took 6 bases from V and 0 from J; bases not matched to a gene: 11. This CDR3 has 18 residues. Here the CDR3 reads CASRGSQDRGSSGNTIYF. The CDR3 DNA sequence: TGTGCCAGCAGGGGGTCGCAGGACAGGGGGAGCTCTGGAAACACCATATATTTT.

This sequence joins TRBV28 and TRBJ1-3, with D perhaps TRBD1 (5 bases). The V end lost 4 bases, the J end lost 2 bases, and 9 bases lay between the germline ends. Germline V gene sequence: CDR1 MDHEN, CDR2 SYDVKM. CDR3 length equals 14 residues. The CDR3 reads CASSWPGTGNTIYF. CDR3 DNA sequence: TGTGCCAGCAGTTGGCCAGGGACTGGAAACACCATATATTTT.

The chain is built from TRBV18 and TRBJ1-2, with 12 positions matching TRBD1. V shed 5 bases and J 9 bases; nucleotides not matched to a gene: 7. The CDR3 is 14 residues long. Germline loops: CDR1 KGHSH, CDR2 LQKENI. This CDR3 is CASSSTGTGGSYTF. As DNA, the CDR3 is TGTGCCAGCTCATCGACCGGGACAGGGGGCAGCTACACCTTC.

The rearrangement uses TRBV21-1 and TRBJ2-1; TRBD2 is the table's D call and was not checked against the DNA. TRBV21-1 is termed a pseudogene. The CDR3 covers 19 residues. This CDR3 is CASISTRVTGTRLIIEQFF. The CDR3 DNA follows: TGTGCCAGCATAAGTACCCGGGTGACCGGGACTAGATTAATTATTGAGCAGTTCTTC.

The J gene is TRBJ2-1, the V gene TRBV11-2; 10 positions match TRBD1. CDR1 is SGHAT and CDR2 is FQNNGV in the germline V gene. The CDR3 spans 14 residues. After removal of 5 bases from V and 8 bases from J, the junction contained 6 bases not matched to a gene. The chain's CDR3 is CASSRQGAADEQFF. The CDR3 nucleotides read TGTGCCAGCAGCCGACAGGGGGCGGCGGATGAGCAGTTCTTC.

V and J are TRBV30 and TRBJ1-6, with 9 positions matching TRBD1. CDR1 and CDR2 from the germline V gene are GTSNPN and SVGIG (reference sequence). The CDR3 spans 17 residues. The V segment lost 1 base and the J segment 6 bases; nucleotides outside the gene matches: 10. This CDR3 is CAWSAARDRAGNSPLHF. The DNA for the CDR3 is TGTGCCTGGAGTGCGGCCCGGGACAGGGCTGGTAATTCACCCCTCCACTTT.

This chain joins TRBV7-9 and TRBJ1-2; a weak D match, TRBD1 (5 bases). CDR3 size: 14 residues. The germline gives CDR1 SEHNR, CDR2 FQNEAQ (reference sequence). Trimming left V 4 bases short and J 1 base short, with 10 bases between. This CDR3 is CASSSAGVNYGYTF. The CDR3 region has the DNA TGTGCCAGCAGCTCCGCGGGGGTTAACTATGGCTACACCTTC.

The rearrangement links TRBV28 to TRBJ1-1; D is unclear. Germline CDR1 is MDHEN and CDR2 is SYDVKM. The CDR3 contains 13 residues. V dropped 1 base and J dropped 4 bases, with 7 bases sitting between them. The CDR3 bases are TGTGCCAGCAGTTTATTAGGGAGCACTGAAGCTTTCTTT. It codes for CASSLLGSTEAFF.

This clone was recorded a few times. J is TRBJ2-7 and V is TRBV27; no reliable D call. V gave up 4 bases and J gave up 7 bases, with 11 bases separating them. This CDR3 contains 12 residues. The germline V gene has CDR1 MNHEY and CDR2 SMNVEV (reference sequence). The chain's CDR3 is CASSSSLMEQYF. CDR3 bases: TGTGCCAGCAGTTCCTCCCTAATGGAGCAGTACTTC.

This chain's CDR3 is CASSSSGLYNEQFF. The CDR3 DNA sequence: TGTGCCAGCAGCTCATCGGGACTCTACAATGAGCAGTTCTTC. The chain is built from TRBV7-6 and TRBJ2-1; tentative D call: TRBD2 (6 bases). The V gene's germline CDR1 is SGHVS and CDR2 FNYEAQ. Trimming cost V 4 bases and J 3 bases, with 10 bases left between them. There are 14 residues in the CDR3.

The chain is built from TRBV11-3 and TRBJ2-7; the match to TRBD2 covers 7 bases. The CDR3 is made up of 17 amino acids. Germline assignment: CDR1 SGHNT and CDR2 YENEEA. CDR3 protein: CAPGPGLREGAAYEQYF. In DNA, the CDR3 is TGTGCTCCTGGCCCGGGACTAAGGGAGGGCGCCGCCTACGAGCAGTACTTC.

This chain connects TRBV6-6 to TRBJ2-2; possibly TRBD1 for D (6 bases). V was cut by 7 bases and J by 6 bases, with 18 bases left in between. The CDR3 covers 15 residues. Germline V CDR1 and CDR2: MNHNY, SVGAGI (reference sequence). The CDR3 DNA reads as TGTGCCAGCACCGGGTCAGGGGATATCGCCGGGGAGCTGTTTTTT. Translating gives CASTGSGDIAGELFF.

The V call is TRBV11-2, the J call TRBJ2-1, with 14 bases lining up with TRBD2. Looked up from germline, CDR1 is SGHAT and CDR2 is FQNNGV. Trimming at V came to 3 bases and at J to 8 bases, leaving 12 bases not matched to a gene. This CDR3 is 18 amino acids long. The CDR3 coding sequence is TGTGCCAGCAGCTTGACCGGGACTAGCGGGAGTTTTTTGTATGAGCAGTTCTTC. This translates into CASSLTGTSGSFLYEQFF.

The rearrangement uses TRBV4-1 and TRBJ1-5, with 8 bases matching TRBD1. The CDR3 is made up of 16 amino acids. V shed 1 base, J shed 7 bases, and the junction held 9 bases outside the gene matches. Germline V gene data show CDR1 as MGHRA and CDR2 as YSYEKL. CDR3 bases: TGCGCCAGCAGCCAAGCGGTTTCAGGGGGCGGGCAGCCCCAGCATTTT. This translates into CASSQAVSGGGQPQHF.

The chain recombines TRBV6-5 with TRBJ2-1; 13 positions match TRBD2. The CDR3 has 15 amino acids. V gave up 5 bases and J gave up 8 bases; unmatched junction bases: 6. Germline V gene lookup returns CDR1 MNHEY and CDR2 SVGAGI. The chain's CDR3 is CASSRGLAGADEQFF. DNA of the CDR3: TGTGCCAGCAGTCGCGGACTAGCGGGAGCGGATGAGCAGTTCTTC.

The chain carries TRBV2 and TRBJ2-1, with D possibly TRBD1 on 5 matching bases. With 1 base removed from V and 6 bases from J, the gap between germline ends came to 10 bases. This CDR3 contains 14 residues. Germline CDR1 and CDR2: SNHLY and FYNNEI. Here the CDR3 reads CASSEGVGANEQFF. Here the CDR3 DNA reads TGTGCCAGCAGTGAAGGGGTAGGGGCCAATGAGCAGTTCTTC.

The rearrangement links TRBV12-5 to TRBJ1-5; D remains ambiguous. Trimming took 1 base from V and 4 from J, leaving 11 bases between them. The CDR3 loop spans 15 amino acids. Germline V gene lookup returns CDR1 LGHNT and CDR2 FRNRAP. CDR3 DNA sequence: TGTGCTAGTGGTTTGGCGGCAGGCCCGAATCAGCCCCAGCATTTT. Its translation: CASGLAAGPNQPQHF.

The chain joins TRBV6-5 to TRBJ1-1, with 7 bases lining up with TRBD1. The CDR3 extends over 12 amino acids. Trimming took 10 bases from V and 4 from J; bases not matched to a gene: 6. The V gene's germline CDR1 is MNHEY and CDR2 SVGAGI. The DNA for the CDR3 is TGTGCCACCGGGGCAGGGGGCACTGAAGCTTTCTTT. It translates to CATGAGGTEAFF.

With regard to this clone: Germline and junction disagree at one end, which may indicate a read error. The gene calls are TRBV27 and TRBJ2-5; D is unclear. The CDR3 runs 13 residues. Germline loops: CDR1 MNHEY, CDR2 SMNVEV (reference sequence). CDR3 loop: CASTRLGREAQYF. CDR3 in DNA: TGTGCCAGCACGCGATTAGGTCGAGAGGCCCAGTACTTC.

V gene TRBV19 combines with J gene TRBJ1-1; perhaps TRBD1 as D (6 bases). CDR1 and CDR2 (germline): LNHDA, SQIVND (reference sequence). V lost 3 bases to trimming and J lost 7 bases, with 9 bases between them. The CDR3 has 12 amino acids. DNA for the CDR3: TGTGCCAGTAGTATCGTACAGGGTGAAGCTTTCTTT. This codes for CASSIVQGEAFF.

The chain couples TRBV6-9 to TRBJ1-6; TRBD1 matches at 8 bases. Trimming cost V 4 bases and J 5 bases; bases outside gene matches: 4. The CDR3 consists of 15 residues. Germline V lookup: CDR1 MNHGY, CDR2 SVAAGI. CDR3 protein: CASSSPGQDNSPLHF. CDR3 DNA: TGTGCCAGCAGTTCCCCGGGACAGGATAATTCACCCCTCCACTTT.

The CDR3 loop reads CSVLAGSYEQYF. The CDR3 nucleotides read TGCAGCGTGCTAGCGGGATCCTACGAGCAGTACTTC. The chain recombines TRBV29-1 with TRBJ2-7; 9 nucleotides align to TRBD2. CDR3 size: 12 residues. CDR1 is SQVTM and CDR2 is ANQGSEA in the germline V gene. V dropped 6 bases and J dropped 1; count of bases not matched to a gene: 1.